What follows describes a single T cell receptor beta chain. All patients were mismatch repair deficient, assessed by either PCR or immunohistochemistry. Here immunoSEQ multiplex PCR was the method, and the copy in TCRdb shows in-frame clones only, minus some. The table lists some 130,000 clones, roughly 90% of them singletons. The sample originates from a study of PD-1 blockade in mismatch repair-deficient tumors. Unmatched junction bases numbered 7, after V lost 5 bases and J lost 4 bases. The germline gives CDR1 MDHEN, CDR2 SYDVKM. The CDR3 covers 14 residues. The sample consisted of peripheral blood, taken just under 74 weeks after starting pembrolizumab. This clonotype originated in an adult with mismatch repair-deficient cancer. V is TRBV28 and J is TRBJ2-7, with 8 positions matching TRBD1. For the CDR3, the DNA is TGTGCCAGCAGTCCCGACAGGGGCGGATACGAGCAGTACTTC. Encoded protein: CASSPDRGGYEQYF. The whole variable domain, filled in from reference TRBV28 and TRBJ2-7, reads DVKVTQSSRYLVKRTGEKVFLECVQDMDHENMFWYRQDPGLGLRLIYFSYDVKMKEKGDIPEGYSVSREKKERFSLILESASTNQTSMYLCASSPDRGGYEQYFGPGTRLTVT.